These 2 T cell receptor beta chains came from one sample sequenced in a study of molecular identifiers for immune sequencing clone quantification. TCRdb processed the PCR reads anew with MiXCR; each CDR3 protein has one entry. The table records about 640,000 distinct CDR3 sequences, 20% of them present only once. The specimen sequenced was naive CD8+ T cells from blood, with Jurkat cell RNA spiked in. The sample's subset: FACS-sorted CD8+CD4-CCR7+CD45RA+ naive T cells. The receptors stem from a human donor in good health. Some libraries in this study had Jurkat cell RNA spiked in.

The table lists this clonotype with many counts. The CDR3 is CASSQGDRLVGNQPQHF. The DNA for the CDR3 is TGTGCCAGCAGCCAAGGGGACCGCCTGGTCGGCAATCAGCCCCAGCATTTT. The chain employs TRBV3-1 and TRBJ1-5, with D perhaps TRBD1 (5 bases). The CDR3 spans 17 residues. Trimming took 1 base from V and 2 from J, leaving 15 bases between them. Germline CDR1 reads LGHDT; CDR2 reads YNNKEL (reference sequence).

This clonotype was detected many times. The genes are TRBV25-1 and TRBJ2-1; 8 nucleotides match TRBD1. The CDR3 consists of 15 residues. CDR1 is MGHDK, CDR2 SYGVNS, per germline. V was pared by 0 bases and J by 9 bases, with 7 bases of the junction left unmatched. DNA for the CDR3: TGTGCCAGCAGTGAATATGGGACAGGAGTAGTTGAGCAGTTCTTC. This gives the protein CASSEYGTGVVEQFF.